The next 10 T cell receptor beta chains were all read from a single sample in a study of CD8 T cells in ankylosing spondylitis. These receptors' targets are unknown. General study results and limits: Fewer than ten highly homologous variants made up a TCR beta motif that seemed to typify ankylosing spondylitis blood.

TCRdb re-derived calls from the 5' RACE reads in MiXCR, one entry per CDR3 protein. The sample lists 500,000 or so distinct CDR3 sequences, approximately 5.3% occurring once. Material: blood, either unsorted or a sorted T cell fraction (not recorded which). Receptor source: a male donor with ankylosing spondylitis.

This clonotype was recorded many times. V gene TRBV24-1 combines with J gene TRBJ1-5; D unresolved. Germline loops: CDR1 KGHDR, CDR2 SFDVKD. The V and J ends lost 3 bases and 8 bases respectively, with 7 bases between them. The CDR3 consists of 12 residues. Here the CDR3 DNA reads TGTGCCACCAGTGATCCTCGTGAGCCCCAGCATTTT. Translation: CATSDPREPQHF.

This sequence joins TRBV5-5 and TRBJ2-3; D is tentatively TRBD1 or TRBD2 (5 bases each). This CDR3 has 15 residues. Germline CDR1 is SGHKS and CDR2 is YYEKEE (reference sequence). V gave up 0 bases and J gave up 5 bases, with 13 bases separating them. DNA for the CDR3: TGTGCCAGCAGCTTGGTAGCCGTTGGGGGAGATACGCAGTATTTT. Its protein product is CASSLVAVGGDTQYF.

The V gene is TRBV2, the J gene TRBJ2-3; D remains ambiguous. Germline CDR1 and CDR2: SNHLY and FYNNEI. This CDR3 has 12 amino acids. V lost 8 bases and J lost 6, with 12 bases in between. The CDR3: CASGIGRDTQYF. CDR3 DNA sequence: TGTGCCAGCGGGATCGGACGGGATACGCAGTATTTT.

In its sample, this clonotype was seen many times. The chain joins TRBV12-3 or TRBV12-4 to TRBJ1-2, with 7 bases fitting TRBD1. The CDR3 sequence is 14 residues long. J gave up 5 bases and V 7 bases, and 10 bases lay outside the gene matches. The CDR3 here is CASTLVGGEYGYTF. As DNA, the CDR3 is TGTGCCAGCACCCTCGTAGGGGGCGAGTATGGCTACACCTTC.

This chain uses TRBV7-3 with TRBJ2-6; D not resolved. This CDR3 region has 15 residues. Germline V lookup: CDR1 SGHTA, CDR2 FQGTGA. V lost 3 bases and J 3 bases, leaving 9 bases between the germline ends. The CDR3 nucleotides are TGTGCCAGCAGCTTGATGGGGAATGGGGCCAACGTCCTGACTTTC. Its translation is CASSLMGNGANVLTF.

The sample holds many counts of this clonotype. The genes are TRBV20-1 and TRBJ2-5; no clear D gene. V was clipped by 6 bases and J by 0 bases, with 11 bases between them. CDR1 DFQATT and CDR2 SNEGSKA come from the germline V gene (reference sequence). CDR3 length: 13 amino acids. This CDR3 is CSAQTAYQETQYF. The CDR3, as DNA: TGCAGTGCCCAAACTGCGTACCAAGAGACCCAGTACTTC.

This clonotype was recorded at least ten times. The gene calls are TRBV10-3 and TRBJ1-2; D call uncertain. The CDR3 length is 13 residues. Germline CDR1 and CDR2: ENHRY and SYGVKD. Trimming took off 0 bases at V and 3 bases at J, with 5 bases between the two ends. This chain's CDR3 is CAISESGYYGYTF. The CDR3, as DNA: TGTGCCATCAGTGAGTCGGGGTACTATGGCTACACCTTC.

This clonotype was observed many times. This sequence joins TRBV28 and TRBJ1-5; D ambiguous. Trimming left V 2 bases short and J 0 bases short, with 5 bases between. Germline V gene sequence: CDR1 MDHEN, CDR2 SYDVKM. The CDR3 has 14 amino acids. Here the CDR3 DNA reads TGTGCCAGCAGTTTAATTAATAGCAATCAGCCCCAGCATTTT. Translation: CASSLINSNQPQHF.

This clonotype has a count of ten or more. The rearrangement links TRBV13 to TRBJ2-7, with 9 bases that match TRBD2. Germline CDR1 PRHDT, CDR2 FYEKMQ (reference sequence). This CDR3 is 14 amino acids long. With V trimmed by 5 bases and J by 4 bases, 6 bases remained unmatched. CDR3 DNA: TGTGCCAGCAGCATTCGACTAGCGGAATACGAGCAGTACTTC. Protein sequence: CASSIRLAEYEQYF.

This clonotype occurred many times. The chain carries TRBV9 and TRBJ2-1; TRBD1 is a possible D gene (6 bases). Germline V gene lookup returns CDR1 SGDLS and CDR2 YYNGEE. With 4 bases removed from V and 7 bases from J, the gap between germline ends came to 18 bases. The CDR3 is made up of 15 amino acids. The DNA for the CDR3 is TGTGCCAGCAGCACCTGGCAGGGGCGTTTAAATGAGCAGTTCTTC. Translating it yields CASSTWQGRLNEQFF.